The 20 T cell receptor beta chains in this list originate from one sample, sequenced in a study of blood T cell repertoires in COVID-19. Repertoires were generated with immunoSEQ multiplex PCR, while TCRdb's copy carries only in-frame clones and drops some. The profile covers roughly 160,000 clones, with around 86% appearing a single time and 8% to 10% taken by the ten largest. The specimen sequenced was peripheral blood. These receptors originate from a man aged 60 to 75 with acute or convalescent COVID-19.

Only a few counts were recorded for this clone. The chain links TRBV6-1 to TRBJ1-2; perhaps TRBD1 as D (5 bases). V lost 2 bases and J lost 4, with 17 bases in between. The germline CDR1 and CDR2 sequences are MNHNS and SASEGT. This CDR3 contains 16 residues. The CDR3, as DNA: TGTGCCAGCAGTGAACAAGTCAGGGCGCGGACCTATGGCTACACCTTC. It is translated as CASSEQVRARTYGYTF.

This rearrangement joins TRBV6-5 to TRBJ2-1; perhaps TRBD2 as D (5 bases). The germline CDR1 and CDR2 sequences are MNHEY and SVGAGI. Trimming took 10 bases from V and 4 from J, leaving 17 bases between them. This CDR3 contains 14 residues. CDR3 region: CATGKRDTYNEQFF. In nucleotides, the CDR3 is TGTGCCACCGGGAAGCGCGATACTTACAATGAGCAGTTCTTC.

This clone was detected only a few times. J is TRBJ1-5 and V is TRBV7-9; 10 nucleotides align to TRBD1. The CDR3 has 18 amino acids. Germline CDR1 SEHNR, CDR2 FQNEAQ (reference sequence). The junction had 13 bases not matched to a gene; V was cut back by 5 bases and J by 3 bases. The CDR3 DNA reads TGTGCCAGCAGCGCTGCCCGGGCGGGACAGGGGCCCAATCAGCCCCAGCATTTT. The encoded protein is CASSAARAGQGPNQPQHF.

The table lists this clone with a count of one. V gene TRBV2 combines with J gene TRBJ2-7; 9 bases line up with TRBD2. Germline assignment: CDR1 SNHLY and CDR2 FYNNEI. This CDR3 has 15 residues. Trimming cost V 6 bases and J 2 bases; bases outside gene matches: 8. The CDR3 loop reads CASSGLRGRAYEQYF. In DNA form, the CDR3 reads TGTGCCAGCAGCGGACTTCGCGGGAGGGCCTACGAGCAGTACTTC.

The V gene is TRBV6-5, the J gene TRBJ1-1; 8 nucleotides agree with TRBD1. The CDR3 is 16 residues long. Looked up from germline, CDR1 is MNHEY and CDR2 is SVGAGI. Unmatched junction bases numbered 4, after V lost 0 bases and J lost 1 base. In DNA, the CDR3 is TGTGCCAGCAGTTACTCGGCGACAGGGGCGAACACTGAAGCTTTCTTT. Translated: CASSYSATGANTEAFF.

This chain connects TRBV29-1 to TRBJ2-7, with 8 bases aligning to TRBD1. The V gene end was trimmed by 6 bases and the J gene end by 9 bases; junction bases not matched to a gene: 10. Germline V gives CDR1 SQVTM, CDR2 ANQGSEA. The CDR3 extends over 12 amino acids. The CDR3: CSVSPTGAGQYF. In nucleotides, the CDR3 is TGCAGCGTCTCACCGACAGGGGCGGGGCAGTACTTC.

This chain joins TRBV7-9 and TRBJ2-7; TRBD2 aligns across 10 bases. The germline CDR1 and CDR2 sequences are SEHNR and FQNEAQ (reference sequence). Trimming removed 6 bases from V and 7 bases from J; junction bases left unmatched: 12. The CDR3 length is 15 residues. The DNA of the CDR3 is TGTGCCAGCAGTGCCCCCCGAGCGGGAGGGGAAGAGCAGTACTTC. Its translation: CASSAPRAGGEEQYF.

The rearrangement links TRBV28 to TRBJ2-7; possible D gene TRBD1, 5 bases. Trimming removed 7 bases at V and 5 bases at J, with 15 bases between. In germline, CDR1 is MDHEN, CDR2 SYDVKM. CDR3 size: 13 residues. The chain's CDR3 is CASTPGRAHEQYF. The CDR3, as DNA: TGTGCCAGCACCCCAGGCAGGGCCCACGAGCAGTACTTC. Full variable domain (missing parts from reference TRBV28 and TRBJ2-7): DVKVTQSSRYLVKRTGEKVFLECVQDMDHENMFWYRQDPGLGLRLIYFSYDVKMKEKGDIPEGYSVSREKKERFSLILESASTNQTSMYLCASTPGRAHEQYFGPGTRLTVT.

This clone was seen a single time. This rearrangement joins TRBV12-3 or TRBV12-4 to TRBJ1-2; D possibly corresponds to TRBD1 (6 bases). This CDR3 has 12 amino acids. Trimming cost V 6 bases and J 8 bases, with 13 bases left between them. CDR3 DNA sequence: TGTGCCAGCAGACGCAGGGGTTACGGCTACACCTTC. Amino acids: CASRRRGYGYTF.

The V call is TRBV6-2 or TRBV6-3, the J call TRBJ1-1; 7 bases align to TRBD1. With V trimmed by 5 bases and J by 5 bases, 14 bases remained unmatched. Germline V gives CDR1 MNHEY, CDR2 SVGEGT. This CDR3 comprises 16 residues. The CDR3 DNA follows: TGTGCCAGCAGTACCCCTCCTGACAGGGTGTCGACTGAAGCTTTCTTT. This translates into CASSTPPDRVSTEAFF.

This chain connects TRBV7-9 to TRBJ2-3; a possible D gene is TRBD2 (6 bases). V dropped 5 bases and J dropped 0 bases, with 9 bases sitting between them. CDR1 is SEHNR, CDR2 FQNEAQ, per germline (reference sequence). The CDR3 length is 14 residues. DNA for the CDR3: TGTGCCAGCAGCCCTCTAGCGAGCACAGATACGCAGTATTTT. Translation gives CASSPLASTDTQYF.

The V and J genes are TRBV5-5 and TRBJ2-7; 10 nucleotides line up with TRBD1. The CDR3 totals 13 residues. V was pared by 4 bases and J by 6 bases, with 4 bases of the junction left unmatched. Germline CDR1 reads SGHKS; CDR2 reads YYEKEE (reference sequence). In DNA, the CDR3 is TGTGCCAGCAGCAGACAGGGGGCTGGCGAGCAGTACTTC. Its translation is CASSRQGAGEQYF.

This clone was counted only a few times. V is TRBV2 and J is TRBJ1-1; a possible D gene is TRBD1 (6 bases). The CDR3 length is 13 residues. Germline V gene data show CDR1 as SNHLY and CDR2 as FYNNEI. V lost 6 bases, J lost 0 bases, and 8 bases lay in between. CDR3 in amino acids: CASSGQLNTEAFF. CDR3 in DNA: TGTGCCAGCAGCGGACAGCTGAACACTGAAGCTTTCTTT.

The chain employs TRBV18 and TRBJ1-2, with D maybe TRBD1 (6 bases). This CDR3 spans 15 amino acids. The germline gives CDR1 KGHSH, CDR2 LQKENI. The ends were cut back, 3 bases at V and 3 bases at J, with 14 bases in the middle. The CDR3, as DNA: TGTGCCAGCTCACCGGGGGGGCGAACGGACTATGGCTACACCTTC. Its protein is CASSPGGRTDYGYTF.

The J gene is TRBJ2-4, the V gene TRBV19, with TRBD2 as a possible D gene (7 bases). Germline assignment: CDR1 LNHDA and CDR2 SQIVND (reference sequence). Trimming took off 4 bases at V and 0 bases at J, with 25 bases between the two ends. The CDR3 extends over 20 amino acids. CDR3 sequence (DNA): TGTGCCAGTAGTAAGAGTCCGCGCGGGGGCAGAACTCTAGCCAAAAACATTCAGTACTTC. Its translation is CASSKSPRGGRTLAKNIQYF.

V usage is TRBV5-5 and J usage is TRBJ2-6; TRBD1 matches 7 bases. The J segment lost 0 bases and the V segment lost 0 bases, leaving 3 bases of the junction unmatched. The germline V gene has CDR1 SGHKS and CDR2 YYEKEE (reference sequence). The CDR3 contains 17 residues. CDR3 residues: CASSLEGQFSGANVLTF. As DNA, the CDR3 is TGTGCCAGCAGCTTGGAGGGACAGTTCTCTGGGGCCAACGTCCTGACTTTC.

The rearrangement joins TRBV6-5 to TRBJ2-5; D is possibly TRBD2 (5 bases). V was trimmed by 4 bases and J by 5 bases, leaving 11 bases between them. The germline CDR1 and CDR2 sequences are MNHEY and SVGAGI. The CDR3 runs to 13 residues. Here the CDR3 DNA reads TGTGCCAGCAGTTCGGAAAGGAGGGAGACCCAGTACTTC. It yields the protein CASSSERRETQYF.

This clone came up once. This sequence joins TRBV7-3 and TRBJ2-2; the match to TRBD2 covers 11 bases. CDR1 SGHTA and CDR2 FQGTGA come from the germline V gene. The CDR3 contains 16 residues. The V segment lost 3 bases and the J segment 4 bases; nucleotides outside the gene matches: 4. The CDR3 DNA sequence: TGTGCCAGCAGCTTTCTTAGCGGGAGGGCCACCGGGGAGCTGTTTTTT. This gives the protein CASSFLSGRATGELFF. Full variable domain (outside the CDR3, taken from reference TRBV7-3 and TRBJ2-2): GAGVSQTPSNKVTEKGKYVELRCDPISGHTALYWYRQSLGQGPEFLIYFQGTGAADDSGLPNDRFFAVRPEGSVSTLKIQRTERGDSAVYLCASSFLSGRATGELFFGEGSRLTVL.

V is TRBV18 and J is TRBJ2-7, with D possibly matching TRBD2 (5 bases). The CDR3 consists of 11 residues. The V gene lost 6 bases and the J gene lost 12 bases, with 15 bases spanning the gap. Germline V gives CDR1 KGHSH, CDR2 LQKENI. Here the CDR3 reads CASSEGTSWYF. For the CDR3, the DNA is TGTGCCAGCTCCGAGGGTACCAGTTGGTACTTC.

The chain is built from TRBV5-1 and TRBJ1-1; 8 bases line up with TRBD1. Germline V gene data show CDR1 as SGHRS and CDR2 as YFSETQ. The CDR3 runs to 15 residues. Trimming removed 4 bases from V and 1 base from J; junction bases left unmatched: 6. This chain's CDR3 is CASSLWTGPNTEAFF. The CDR3 DNA is TGCGCCAGCAGCCTTTGGACAGGGCCGAACACTGAAGCTTTCTTT.